This TCR beta chain was recovered during a study of T cells in Graves' hyperthyroidism and ophthalmopathy. Findings and limits, study-wide: Model output signaled ophthalmopathy a median roughly 6 months ahead of onset.

CDR3 size: 14 residues. The V gene's germline CDR1 is SGDLS and CDR2 YYNGEE. Trimming cost V 3 bases and J 0 bases, with 4 bases left between them. The authors deemed Graves' hyperthyroidism stable absent ophthalmopathy progression within 18 months. This clonotype was observed many times. Its target is unknown. Researchers took RNA transcripts and amplified the TCR beta CDR3 regions from them. With the HTBI primer set, the TCR CDR3 went through a first round of RT-PCR. One entry per CDR3 protein results from TCRdb running MiXCR on the multiplex PCR reads. The sample lists more than 300,000 distinct CDR3 sequences; more than 11% were seen once.

This TCR was sampled from a woman aged 30 to 39 with Graves' hyperthyroidism. The sequenced sample consisted of blood. The chain couples TRBV9 to TRBJ2-6; unclear D gene. This chain's CDR3 is CASSEASGANVLTF. The CDR3 DNA follows: TGTGCCAGCAGCGAGGCCTCTGGGGCCAACGTCCTGACTTTC. The entire variable domain, with the rest obtained from reference TRBV9 and TRBJ2-6, is as follows: DSGVTQTPKHLITATGQRVTLRCSPRSGDLSVYWYQQSLDQGLQFLIQYYNGEERAKGNILERFSAQQFPDLHSELNLSSLELGDSALYFCASSEASGANVLTFGAGSRLTVL.